The 30 T cell receptor beta chains reported below all come from one sample, sequenced in a study of T cell responses to AZD1222 COVID-19 vaccine. Sequencing was performed with immunoSEQ multiplex PCR; in TCRdb, only in-frame clones are kept and a portion is missing. In the table there are over 65,000 clones, roughly nine tenths of which are singletons. The starting material was peripheral blood, obtained on day 0 of AZD1222 vaccination. The receptors were sampled from an adult in good health.

The rearrangement links TRBV29-1 to TRBJ1-1; possible D gene TRBD1, 5 bases. Per germline, CDR1 SQVTM and CDR2 ANQGSEA. With 6 bases removed from V and 1 base from J, the gap between germline ends came to 12 bases. The CDR3 totals 13 residues. The CDR3 reads CSVTLGGNTEAFF. Here the CDR3 DNA reads TGCAGCGTGACTCTTGGGGGGAACACTGAAGCTTTCTTT.

This chain links TRBV6-6 with TRBJ1-2; a weak D match, TRBD1 (5 bases). This CDR3 contains 15 residues. The germline V gene encodes CDR1 MNHNY and CDR2 SVGAGI (reference sequence). V dropped 5 bases and J dropped 4 bases, with 17 bases sitting between them. CDR3 DNA: TGTGCCAGCAGTCCTGGGACCGGGGGGAGCTATGGCTACACCTTC. Protein product: CASSPGTGGSYGYTF.

The gene calls are TRBV2 and TRBJ1-5; TRBD1 agrees at 7 bases. Germline assignment: CDR1 SNHLY and CDR2 FYNNEI. The J segment lost 2 bases and the V segment lost 10 bases, leaving 8 bases of the junction unmatched. This CDR3 contains 14 residues. CDR3: CATEDRTGNQPQHF. CDR3 in DNA: TGTGCCACCGAGGACAGGACAGGCAATCAGCCCCAGCATTTT.

J is TRBJ1-4 and V is TRBV28; D ambiguous. In germline, CDR1 is MDHEN, CDR2 SYDVKM. V was clipped by 6 bases and J by 1 base, with 12 bases between them. This CDR3 region has 15 residues. CDR3 protein: CASSRLQRTNEKLFF. In nucleotides, the CDR3 is TGTGCCAGCAGCCGCCTCCAGCGAACTAATGAAAAACTGTTTTTT.

V usage is TRBV5-8 and J usage is TRBJ1-3, with 7 nucleotides matching TRBD1. From germline, CDR1 is SGHTS and CDR2 YDEGEE. The junction had 8 bases not matched to a gene; V was cut back by 4 bases and J by 4 bases. This CDR3 spans 15 amino acids. CDR3 sequence (DNA): TGTGCCAGCAGCCCCGAGGGGGCGACCGGAAACACCATATATTTT. This sequence encodes CASSPEGATGNTIYF.

The genes are TRBV14 and TRBJ2-1; D is possibly TRBD2 (6 bases). V was cut by 5 bases and J by 5 bases, with 19 bases left in between. Per germline, CDR1 SGHDN and CDR2 FVKESK. This CDR3 is 16 amino acids long. CDR3 residues: CASSSYGRRGNNEQFF. The CDR3 DNA is TGTGCCAGCAGCTCCTACGGGCGGCGGGGAAACAATGAGCAGTTCTTC.

The CDR3: CASSPWSGLGGELFF. As DNA, the CDR3 is TGTGCCAGCAGCCCCTGGTCAGGGTTGGGCGGGGAGCTGTTTTTT. This chain uses TRBV3-1 (or the pseudogene TRBV3-2) with TRBJ2-2; weak D call: TRBD1 (5 bases). Germline CDR1 reads LGHDT; CDR2 reads YNNKEL (reference sequence). The CDR3 runs 15 residues. The V end lost 4 bases, the J end lost 7 bases, and 16 bases lay between the germline ends.

The chain combines TRBV28 with TRBJ1-3, with TRBD1 as a possible D gene (5 bases). The germline gives CDR1 MDHEN, CDR2 SYDVKM. The CDR3 consists of 12 residues. V was trimmed by 7 bases and J by 3 bases, leaving 7 bases between them. CDR3 loop: CASKGLGNTIYF. For the CDR3, the DNA is TGTGCCAGCAAGGGGCTTGGAAACACCATATATTTT.

This chain joins TRBV7-9 and TRBJ2-7; D unclear. Trimming removed 1 base at V and 1 base at J, with 8 bases between. The length of the CDR3 is 14 residues. Germline values: CDR1 SEHNR, CDR2 FQNEAQ (reference sequence). The CDR3 nucleotides are TGTGCCAGCAGCTTAGGGACCCAATCCTACGAGCAGTACTTC. It codes for CASSLGTQSYEQYF.

The rearrangement joins TRBV10-3 to TRBJ2-2; 10 nucleotides line up with TRBD1. Germline V gene data show CDR1 as ENHRY and CDR2 as SYGVKD. The CDR3 length is 15 residues. J gave up 5 bases and V 6 bases, and 6 bases lay outside the gene matches. In DNA form, the CDR3 reads TGTGCCATCAGGCCTGGGACAGGGGAAACCGGGGAGCTGTTTTTT. Its protein is CAIRPGTGETGELFF.

The chain has TRBV3-1 (or the pseudogene TRBV3-2) and TRBJ2-1, with 11 nucleotides matching TRBD2. Germline V gene sequence: CDR1 LGHDT, CDR2 YNNKEL (reference sequence). Trimming cost V 1 base and J 15 bases; bases outside gene matches: 8. The CDR3 is 14 residues long. The CDR3 here is CASSQVAGGPLLFF. The CDR3 nucleotides are TGTGCCAGCAGCCAAGTAGCGGGGGGGCCCCTCTTGTTCTTC.

The rearrangement uses TRBV6-5 and TRBJ2-1; D not resolved. The CDR3 has 12 residues. CDR1 and CDR2 (germline): MNHEY, SVGAGI. V lost 2 bases to trimming and J lost 7 bases, with 6 bases between them. CDR3 nucleotide sequence: TGTGCCAGCAGTTACGAGAGTAATGAGCAGTTCTTC. Amino acid sequence: CASSYESNEQFF.

This rearrangement joins TRBV5-1 to TRBJ2-1, with 8 bases aligning to TRBD2. CDR1 and CDR2 (germline): SGHRS, YFSETQ. This CDR3 has 15 amino acids. V lost 4 bases and J lost 4; bases outside the gene matches: 7. The CDR3 sequence: CASSATSGQYNEQFF. DNA of the CDR3: TGCGCCAGCAGCGCCACTAGCGGCCAATACAATGAGCAGTTCTTC.

This clone appeared a few times. The chain employs TRBV6-5 and TRBJ1-5; 8 bases map to TRBD1. Germline V gene data show CDR1 as MNHEY and CDR2 as SVGAGI. The trim removed 5 bases at V and 3 bases at J, leaving 3 bases unmatched. The CDR3 runs 14 residues. CDR3: CASSRTGNNQPQHF. Here the CDR3 DNA reads TGTGCCAGCAGTCGGACAGGGAACAATCAGCCCCAGCATTTT.

This clone has only one observation. The V gene is TRBV7-8, the J gene TRBJ2-5; 8 positions agree with TRBD2. Germline loops: CDR1 SGHVS, CDR2 FQNEAQ. The CDR3 length is 14 residues. V lost 8 bases to trimming and J lost 1 base; unmatched junction nucleotides: 6. The CDR3, as DNA: TGTGCCAGCGGTCGGGAGGGCCTCCAAGAGACCCAGTACTTC. Amino acid sequence: CASGREGLQETQYF.

This clone has a handful of counts. The rearrangement joins TRBV9 to TRBJ2-3; 12 bases are shared with TRBD2. CDR3 length: 17 residues. The J segment lost 3 bases and the V segment lost 2 bases, leaving 7 bases of the junction unmatched. From germline, CDR1 is SGDLS and CDR2 YYNGEE. CDR3 coding DNA: TGTGCCAGCAGCGTCCAGACTAGCGGGAGCGGAACAGATACGCAGTATTTT. This encodes CASSVQTSGSGTDTQYF.

The chain recombines TRBV7-3 with TRBJ2-1; 9 bases are shared with TRBD2. The CDR3 is 13 residues long. Germline CDR1 SGHTA, CDR2 FQGTGA. J gave up 12 bases and V 5 bases, and 8 bases lay outside the gene matches. CDR3: CASSPPGLATQFF. The CDR3 nucleotides read TGTGCCAGCAGCCCACCGGGACTAGCCACGCAGTTCTTC.

The genes are TRBV6-5 and TRBJ2-1; 10 nucleotides agree with TRBD2. Losses at the gene ends were 8 bases for V and 9 bases for J; bases not matched to a gene: 7. The V gene's germline CDR1 is MNHEY and CDR2 SVGAGI. The CDR3 is made up of 13 amino acids. CDR3: CASRTSGPSEQFF. DNA of the CDR3: TGTGCCAGCCGGACTAGCGGACCCAGTGAGCAGTTCTTC.

V usage is TRBV15 and J usage is TRBJ2-3, with 7 bases fitting TRBD2. Looked up from germline, CDR1 is LNHNV and CDR2 is YYDKDF (reference sequence). There are 15 residues in the CDR3. Trimming at V came to 0 bases and at J to 3 bases, leaving 3 bases not matched to a gene. The CDR3, as DNA: TGTGCCACCAGCAGAGATCTGGGGGGGACAGATACGCAGTATTTT. Amino acids: CATSRDLGGTDTQYF.

This chain connects TRBV27 to TRBJ2-7, with 13 bases identical to TRBD2. Germline lookup yields CDR1 MNHEY and CDR2 SMNVEV (reference sequence). The CDR3 is made up of 13 amino acids. J lost 4 bases, V lost 6 bases, and 0 bases had no gene match. This CDR3 is CASRTSGRYEQYF. The CDR3 DNA reads TGTGCCAGCAGGACTAGCGGGAGGTACGAGCAGTACTTC.

V usage is TRBV7-8 and J usage is TRBJ1-2, with TRBD1 matching over 8 bases. Per germline, CDR1 SGHVS and CDR2 FQNEAQ. This CDR3 spans 15 amino acids. After removal of 1 base from V and 2 bases from J, the junction contained 3 bases not matched to a gene. DNA of the CDR3: TGTGCCAGCAGCTTAGGGACAGGGTCAAACTATGGCTACACCTTC. Translation gives CASSLGTGSNYGYTF.

J is TRBJ1-6 and V is TRBV10-3; D is ambiguous. The V and J ends lost 4 bases and 7 bases respectively, with 5 bases between them. Germline CDR1 reads ENHRY; CDR2 reads SYGVKD. This CDR3 has 12 amino acids. CDR3 sequence reads: CAISGTNSPLHF. The CDR3 coding sequence is TGTGCCATCAGTGGTACGAATTCACCCCTCCACTTT.

This chain connects TRBV7-2 to TRBJ1-1, with D uncertain. This CDR3 comprises 14 residues. Germline assignment: CDR1 SGHTA and CDR2 FQGNSA. V gave up 5 bases and J gave up 2 bases, with 12 bases separating them. CDR3 residues: CASSPTFGNTEAFF. In DNA, the CDR3 is TGTGCCAGCAGCCCCACATTCGGTAACACTGAAGCTTTCTTT.

This chain joins TRBV3-1 (or the pseudogene TRBV3-2) and TRBJ2-7; 9 bases map to TRBD2. Germline-derived CDR1 and CDR2 are LGHDT and YNNKEL (reference sequence). The CDR3 consists of 15 residues. Trimming at V came to 4 bases and at J to 5 bases, leaving 9 bases not matched to a gene. The CDR3 loop reads CASSPQAGGVHEQYF. Written as DNA, the CDR3 is TGTGCCAGCAGCCCCCAAGCGGGAGGTGTACACGAGCAGTACTTC.

The CDR3: CASSLGGQGSNQPQHF. The CDR3 DNA is TGTGCCAGCAGCTTAGGGGGCCAGGGGAGCAATCAGCCCCAGCATTTT. The V gene is TRBV7-2, the J gene TRBJ1-5; D may be TRBD1 (6 bases). The length of the CDR3 is 16 residues. The germline V gene has CDR1 SGHTA and CDR2 FQGNSA. Trimming took off 1 base at V and 1 base at J, with 11 bases between the two ends.

This clone occurred once. This sequence joins TRBV9 and TRBJ2-3; 8 bases are shared with TRBD1. This CDR3 is 17 amino acids long. Germline assignment: CDR1 SGDLS and CDR2 YYNGEE. Losses at the gene ends were 3 bases for V and 3 bases for J; bases not matched to a gene: 12. CDR3 coding DNA: TGTGCCAGCAGCGAGCCCCGCACAGGGGGGTTGACAGATACGCAGTATTTT. Translating gives CASSEPRTGGLTDTQYF.

The gene calls are TRBV3-1 (or the pseudogene TRBV3-2) and TRBJ1-5; D unresolved. Trimming cost V 8 bases and J 5 bases, with 13 bases left between them. The CDR3 loop spans 13 amino acids. Looked up from germline, CDR1 is LGHDT and CDR2 is YNNKEL (reference sequence). The CDR3 loop reads CASGEGGDQPQHF. In nucleotides, the CDR3 is TGTGCCAGCGGGGAGGGTGGGGATCAGCCCCAGCATTTT.

The rearrangement links TRBV5-1 to TRBJ2-1; tentatively, D is TRBD2 (7 bases). CDR3 length equals 17 residues. Germline lookup yields CDR1 SGHRS and CDR2 YFSETQ. The V gene lost 1 base and the J gene lost 9 bases, with 23 bases spanning the gap. The CDR3 reads CASSLQPQEGGLSEQFF. As DNA, the CDR3 is TGCGCCAGCAGCTTGCAACCCCAGGAGGGGGGGCTTTCTGAGCAGTTCTTC.

The J gene is TRBJ1-5, the V gene TRBV14, with D possibly matching TRBD1 (5 bases). The CDR3 loop spans 15 amino acids. Germline assignment: CDR1 SGHDN and CDR2 FVKESK. V was pared by 2 bases and J by 3 bases, with 11 bases between. This chain's CDR3 is CASSQPQGFNQPQHF. The CDR3 DNA is TGTGCCAGCAGCCAACCTCAGGGATTCAATCAGCCCCAGCATTTT.

This sequence joins TRBV5-1 and TRBJ2-1; 8 bases agree with TRBD2. V was pared by 4 bases and J by 6 bases, with 6 bases of the junction left unmatched. Germline V gene data show CDR1 as SGHRS and CDR2 as YFSETQ. The CDR3 has 14 amino acids. CDR3 nucleotides: TGCGCCAGCAGCGCGGGACTAGGATCCAATGAGCAGTTCTTC. This sequence encodes CASSAGLGSNEQFF.